Presented here are 21 T cell receptor beta chains from one specimen sequenced in a study of blood T cell repertoires in COVID-19. The assay was immunoSEQ multiplex PCR, and TCRdb's table has in-frame clones only and misses some. This repertoire shows over 80,000 clones, roughly 80% found once; its top ten account for approximately 4%. Source material: peripheral blood. All receptors derive from a woman aged 45-65 years with acute or convalescent COVID-19.

V gene TRBV7-6 combines with J gene TRBJ1-1; the D gene is possibly TRBD1 (6 bases). Germline CDR1 is SGHVS and CDR2 is FNYEAQ. V lost 3 bases, J lost 4 bases, and 12 bases lay in between. The CDR3 loop spans 14 amino acids. The CDR3 protein is CASSFQGLSTEAFF. The CDR3 nucleotides are TGTGCCAGCAGCTTCCAGGGGTTGAGCACTGAAGCTTTCTTT.

The J gene is TRBJ1-2, the V gene TRBV6-6; weak D call: TRBD1 (6 bases). This CDR3 has 14 residues. The V gene's germline CDR1 is MNHNY and CDR2 SVGAGI (reference sequence). V lost 7 bases, J lost 4 bases, and 16 bases lay in between. In DNA form, the CDR3 reads TGTGCCAGCAATAAGGGGGGGGCCTTCTATGGCTACACCTTC. It yields the protein CASNKGGAFYGYTF.

This chain links TRBV28 with TRBJ1-2; 11 bases line up with TRBD1. CDR3 length equals 16 residues. V was clipped by 5 bases and J by 2 bases; unmatched bases: 7. The germline gives CDR1 MDHEN, CDR2 SYDVKM. CDR3 sequence: CASSPAGQGANYGYTF. CDR3 nucleotide sequence: TGTGCCAGCAGTCCCGCCGGACAGGGGGCAAACTATGGCTACACCTTC.

The gene calls are TRBV18 and TRBJ1-2; no firm D call. The ends were cut back, 2 bases at V and 6 bases at J, with 10 bases in the middle. CDR1 KGHSH and CDR2 LQKENI come from the germline V gene. The CDR3 has 13 residues. In DNA form, the CDR3 reads TGTGCCAGCTCACCAAGTTCCCCAGATGGCTACACCTTC. Its protein is CASSPSSPDGYTF.

The V and J genes are TRBV28 and TRBJ2-7; D perhaps matches TRBD2 (5 bases). Germline CDR1 is MDHEN and CDR2 is SYDVKM. Deletions cut 6 bases from V and 3 bases from J, with 18 bases between. The CDR3 extends over 15 amino acids. CDR3 DNA: TGTGCCAGCAGCCCCCAGGTCGGGAAAGTCTACGAGCAGTACTTC. Translation gives CASSPQVGKVYEQYF.

This chain uses TRBV5-5 with TRBJ1-5; 7 bases map to TRBD1. Germline assignment: CDR1 SGHKS and CDR2 YYEKEE (reference sequence). Unmatched junction bases numbered 9, after V lost 4 bases and J lost 5 bases. This CDR3 has 15 residues. The CDR3 loop is CASSETTGAHQPQHF. The CDR3 DNA is TGTGCCAGCAGCGAGACCACAGGGGCCCATCAGCCCCAGCATTTT.

The chain links TRBV4-1 to TRBJ1-2, with 11 bases fitting TRBD1. Germline values: CDR1 MGHRA, CDR2 YSYEKL. The CDR3 has 19 amino acids. The V gene end was trimmed by 0 bases and the J gene end by 0 bases; junction bases not matched to a gene: 9. For the CDR3, the DNA is TGCGCCAGCAGCCAAGAGTGGACAGGGGGCTTACCGTCTAACTATGGCTACACCTTC. Translated: CASSQEWTGGLPSNYGYTF.

The chain is built from TRBV9 and TRBJ1-6; tentatively, D is TRBD1 (5 bases). The germline gives CDR1 SGDLS, CDR2 YYNGEE. This CDR3 spans 15 amino acids. Trimming left V 0 bases short and J 7 bases short, with 11 bases between. The CDR3 bases are TGTGCCAGCAGCGTAGGTCCGTCAGGGAATTCACCCCTCCACTTT. Translating it yields CASSVGPSGNSPLHF.

The rearrangement links TRBV7-2 to TRBJ2-1, with D tentatively TRBD1 (6 bases). The CDR3 loop spans 16 amino acids. The germline V and J ends were trimmed by 5 bases and 7 bases, with 21 bases remaining between them. CDR1 SGHTA and CDR2 FQGNSA come from the germline V gene. The CDR3 reads CASSTPRQAPGNEQFF. For the CDR3, the DNA is TGTGCCAGCAGCACCCCCCGACAGGCGCCGGGGAATGAGCAGTTCTTC.

V usage is TRBV14 and J usage is TRBJ2-7, with D tentatively TRBD1 (5 bases). This CDR3 contains 13 residues. Germline V CDR1 and CDR2: SGHDN, FVKESK. V lost 3 bases, J lost 8 bases, and 14 bases lay in between. CDR3 in amino acids: CASSQSVTAKQYF. The CDR3 nucleotides are TGTGCCAGCAGCCAGTCGGTGACAGCTAAGCAGTACTTC.

V is TRBV5-1 and J is TRBJ1-4; 10 positions agree with TRBD1. The CDR3 has 15 amino acids. The V gene's germline CDR1 is SGHRS and CDR2 YFSETQ. V shed 1 base, J shed 8 bases, and the junction held 5 bases outside the gene matches. The CDR3 region is CASSLLGQGKEKLFF. The CDR3 nucleotides are TGCGCCAGCAGCTTGCTGGGACAGGGGAAGGAAAAACTGTTTTTT.

This chain connects TRBV28 to TRBJ2-1, with 9 bases fitting TRBD1. Germline V CDR1 and CDR2: MDHEN, SYDVKM. The V and J ends lost 6 bases and 8 bases, in that order; junction bases with no gene match: 2. The CDR3 sequence is 12 residues long. The CDR3 region is CASSDRGDEQFF. The CDR3 bases are TGTGCCAGCAGCGACAGGGGGGATGAGCAGTTCTTC. The full variable domain, with the rest looked up from reference TRBV28 and TRBJ2-1, is DVKVTQSSRYLVKRTGEKVFLECVQDMDHENMFWYRQDPGLGLRLIYFSYDVKMKEKGDIPEGYSVSREKKERFSLILESASTNQTSMYLCASSDRGDEQFFGPGTRLTVL.

The chain carries TRBV6-5 and TRBJ2-5; D possibly corresponds to TRBD1 (6 bases). Trimming stripped 6 bases from V and 5 bases from J, with 19 bases between. This CDR3 has 15 residues. Germline V lookup: CDR1 MNHEY, CDR2 SVGAGI. The DNA of the CDR3 is TGTGCCAGCAGACGCACAGGGACCCCTAGGGAGACCCAGTACTTC. It yields the protein CASRRTGTPRETQYF.

The chain combines TRBV5-1 with TRBJ1-1, with 7 bases fitting TRBD1. The V gene's germline CDR1 is SGHRS and CDR2 YFSETQ. V shed 0 bases and J 10 bases; nucleotides not matched to a gene: 9. This CDR3 region has 14 residues. CDR3 in DNA: TGCGCCAGCAGCTTGGCTTGGACAGGCAAAGGAGCTTTCTTT. It translates to CASSLAWTGKGAFF.

V gene TRBV6-1 combines with J gene TRBJ1-6, with 11 bases lining up with TRBD1. The germline CDR1 and CDR2 sequences are MNHNS and SASEGT. This CDR3 contains 17 residues. The V segment lost 0 bases and the J segment 11 bases; nucleotides outside the gene matches: 9. This CDR3 is CASSEANPGTGGTPLHF. The CDR3 coding sequence is TGTGCCAGCAGTGAAGCCAACCCCGGGACAGGGGGAACACCCCTCCACTTT.

CDR3 nucleotides: TGTGCCAGCAGCCCCCGGGCGGGGCTGAGTTCATCATTCGGCTACACCTTC. Translation gives CASSPRAGLSSSFGYTF. This chain connects TRBV9 to TRBJ1-2; a possible D gene is TRBD1 (5 bases). The germline V and J ends were trimmed by 4 bases and 8 bases, with 27 bases remaining between them. Germline V gene data show CDR1 as SGDLS and CDR2 as YYNGEE. The CDR3 consists of 17 residues. Complete variable domain (other parts from reference TRBV9 and TRBJ1-2): DSGVTQTPKHLITATGQRVTLRCSPRSGDLSVYWYQQSLDQGLQFLIQYYNGEERAKGNILERFSAQQFPDLHSELNLSSLELGDSALYFCASSPRAGLSSSFGYTFGSGTRLTVV.

This clone was counted only a few times. The V and J genes are TRBV7-3 and TRBJ1-2; no reliable D call. The germline CDR1 and CDR2 sequences are SGHTA and FQGTGA. This CDR3 is 14 amino acids long. V dropped 5 bases and J dropped 7 bases, with 17 bases sitting between them. The DNA of the CDR3 is TGTGCCAGCAGCCCCTCGGCAGGTGCAATTGGCTACACCTTC. Protein sequence: CASSPSAGAIGYTF.

This clone has just a few counts. The gene calls are TRBV10-3 and TRBJ1-4, with TRBD1 matching 10 bases. Per germline, CDR1 ENHRY and CDR2 SYGVKD. After removal of 5 bases from V and 5 bases from J, the junction contained 2 bases not matched to a gene. The length of the CDR3 is 14 residues. The DNA of the CDR3 is TGTGCCATCAGTAGGGGACAGGGGAATGAAAAACTGTTTTTT. This codes for CAISRGQGNEKLFF.

The chain links TRBV19 to TRBJ1-4; 9 bases fit TRBD1. V was clipped by 7 bases and J by 3 bases; unmatched bases: 9. Per germline, CDR1 LNHDA and CDR2 SQIVND (reference sequence). This CDR3 is 16 amino acids long. CDR3 in amino acids: CASTDSGQGSNEKLFF. Written as DNA, the CDR3 is TGTGCCAGTACCGACAGTGGACAGGGGTCTAATGAAAAACTGTTTTTT.

This clone was seen only a few times. The J gene is TRBJ2-3, the V gene TRBV5-6; TRBD1 aligns across 9 bases. The CDR3 extends over 16 amino acids. CDR1 and CDR2 (germline): SGHDT, YYEEEE. The V and J ends lost 4 bases and 1 base, in that order; junction bases with no gene match: 7. The CDR3 region has the DNA TGTGCCAGCAGCCCGAACAGGGGGCGAGGCACAGATACGCAGTATTTT. Translating gives CASSPNRGRGTDTQYF.

The chain recombines TRBV6-5 with TRBJ2-7; perhaps TRBD2 as D (5 bases). There are 14 residues in the CDR3. Germline V lookup: CDR1 MNHEY, CDR2 SVGAGI. Trimming left V 6 bases short and J 3 bases short, with 15 bases between. This CDR3 reads CASRPMDSLYEQYF. The CDR3, as DNA: TGTGCCAGCAGACCAATGGACTCTCTCTACGAGCAGTACTTC.